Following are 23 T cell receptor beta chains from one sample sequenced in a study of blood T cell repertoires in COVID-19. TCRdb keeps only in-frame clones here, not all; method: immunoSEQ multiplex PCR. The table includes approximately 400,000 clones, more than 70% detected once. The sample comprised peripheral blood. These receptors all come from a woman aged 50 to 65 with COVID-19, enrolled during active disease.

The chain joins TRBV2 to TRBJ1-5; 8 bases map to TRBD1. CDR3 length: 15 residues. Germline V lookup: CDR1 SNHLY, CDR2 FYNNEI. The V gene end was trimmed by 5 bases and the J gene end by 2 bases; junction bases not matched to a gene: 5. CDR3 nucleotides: TGTGCCAGCAGTTTACAGGGGGAAGGCAATCAGCCCCAGCATTTT. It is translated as CASSLQGEGNQPQHF.

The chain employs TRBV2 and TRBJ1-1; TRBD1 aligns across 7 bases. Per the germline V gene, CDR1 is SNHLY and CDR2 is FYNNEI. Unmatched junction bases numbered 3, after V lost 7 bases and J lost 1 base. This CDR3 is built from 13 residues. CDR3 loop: CASTTGRNTEAFF. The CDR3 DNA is TGTGCCAGCACGACAGGGCGGAACACTGAAGCTTTCTTT.

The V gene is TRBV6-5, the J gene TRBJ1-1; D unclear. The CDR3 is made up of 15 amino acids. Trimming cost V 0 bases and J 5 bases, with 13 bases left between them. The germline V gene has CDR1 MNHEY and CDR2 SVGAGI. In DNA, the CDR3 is TGTGCCAGCAGTTACTCTTCAGAGGTCGGAACTGAAGCTTTCTTT. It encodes CASSYSSEVGTEAFF.

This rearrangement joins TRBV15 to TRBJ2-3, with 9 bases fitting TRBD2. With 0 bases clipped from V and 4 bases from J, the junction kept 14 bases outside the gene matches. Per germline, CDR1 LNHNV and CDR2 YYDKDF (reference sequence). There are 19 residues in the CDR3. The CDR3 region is CATSRDWRPRGGKADTQYF. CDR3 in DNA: TGTGCCACCAGCAGAGATTGGCGGCCGCGGGGGGGCAAGGCAGATACGCAGTATTTT.

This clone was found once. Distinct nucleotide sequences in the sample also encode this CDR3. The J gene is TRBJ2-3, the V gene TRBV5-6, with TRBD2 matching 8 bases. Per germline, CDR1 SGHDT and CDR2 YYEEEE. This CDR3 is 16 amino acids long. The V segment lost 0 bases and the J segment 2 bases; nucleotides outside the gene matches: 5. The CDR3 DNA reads TGTGCCAGCAGCTTGGTTACGGGGGGGTTCACAGATACGCAGTATTTT. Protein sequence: CASSLVTGGFTDTQYF. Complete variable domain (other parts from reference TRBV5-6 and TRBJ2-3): DAGVTQSPTHLIKTRGQQVTLRCSPKSGHDTVSWYQQALGQGPQFIFQYYEEEERQRGNFPDRFSGHQFPNYSSELNVNALLLGDSALYLCASSLVTGGFTDTQYFGPGTRLTVL.

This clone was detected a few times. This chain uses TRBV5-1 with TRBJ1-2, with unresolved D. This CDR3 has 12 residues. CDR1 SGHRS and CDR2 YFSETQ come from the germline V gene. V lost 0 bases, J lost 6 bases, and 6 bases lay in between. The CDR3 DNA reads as TGCGCCAGCAGCTTGGTTTCGGATGGCTACACCTTC. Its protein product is CASSLVSDGYTF.

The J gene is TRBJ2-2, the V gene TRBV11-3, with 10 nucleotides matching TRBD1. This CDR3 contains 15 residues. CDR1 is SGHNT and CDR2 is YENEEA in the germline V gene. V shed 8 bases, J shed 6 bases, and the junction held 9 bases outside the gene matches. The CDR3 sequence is CASALRQGAAGELFF. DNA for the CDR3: TGTGCCAGCGCCCTTAGACAGGGGGCGGCCGGGGAGCTGTTTTTT.

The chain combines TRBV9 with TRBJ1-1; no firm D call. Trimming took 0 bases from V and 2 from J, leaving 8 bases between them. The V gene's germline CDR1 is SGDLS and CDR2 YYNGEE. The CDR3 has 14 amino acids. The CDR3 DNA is TGTGCCAGCAGCGTAGCTGAGGGTAACACTGAAGCTTTCTTT. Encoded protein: CASSVAEGNTEAFF.

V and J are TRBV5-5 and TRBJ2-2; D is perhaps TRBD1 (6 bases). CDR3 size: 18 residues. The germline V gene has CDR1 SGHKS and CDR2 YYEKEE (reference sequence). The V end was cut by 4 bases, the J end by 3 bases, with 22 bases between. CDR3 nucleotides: TGTGCCAGCAGCCAATGGGCCACAGGGAACGGGGACACCGGGGAGCTGTTTTTT. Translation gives CASSQWATGNGDTGELFF. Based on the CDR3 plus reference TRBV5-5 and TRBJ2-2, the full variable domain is DAGVTQSPTHLIKTRGQQVTLRCSPISGHKSVSWYQQVLGQGPQFIFQYYEKEERGRGNFPDRFSARQFPNYSSELNVNALLLGDSALYLCASSQWATGNGDTGELFFGEGSRLTVL.

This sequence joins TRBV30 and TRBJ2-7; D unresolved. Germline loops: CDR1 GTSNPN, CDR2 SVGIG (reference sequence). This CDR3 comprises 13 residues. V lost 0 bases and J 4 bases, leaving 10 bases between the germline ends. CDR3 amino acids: CAWSVFGPYEQYF. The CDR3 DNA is TGTGCCTGGAGTGTATTTGGGCCTTACGAGCAGTACTTC. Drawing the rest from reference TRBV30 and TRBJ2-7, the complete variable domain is SQTIHQWPATLVQPVGSPLSLECTVEGTSNPNLYWYRQAAGRGLQLLFYSVGIGQISSEVPQNLSASRPQDRQFILSSKKLLLSDSGFYLCAWSVFGPYEQYFGPGTRLTVT.

As DNA, the CDR3 is TGTGCCAGCAGTGAAGGGCCCAGATTGAGCAATCAGCCCCAGCATTTT. Residues: CASSEGPRLSNQPQHF. This rearrangement joins TRBV6-1 to TRBJ1-5; D gene ambiguous. The ends were cut back, 1 base at V and 1 base at J, with 11 bases in the middle. The CDR3 has 16 residues. CDR1 is MNHNS, CDR2 SASEGT, per germline.

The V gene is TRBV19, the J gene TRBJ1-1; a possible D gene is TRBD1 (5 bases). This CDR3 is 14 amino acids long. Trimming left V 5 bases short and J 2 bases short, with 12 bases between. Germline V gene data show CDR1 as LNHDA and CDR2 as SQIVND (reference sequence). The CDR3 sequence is CASSLDIRNTEAFF. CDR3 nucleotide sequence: TGTGCCAGTAGTTTGGACATACGAAACACTGAAGCTTTCTTT.

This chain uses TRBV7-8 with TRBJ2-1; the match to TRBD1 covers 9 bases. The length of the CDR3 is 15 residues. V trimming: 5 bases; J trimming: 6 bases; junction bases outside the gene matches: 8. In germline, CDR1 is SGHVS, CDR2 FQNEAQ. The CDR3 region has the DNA TGTGCCAGCAGCCCGACAGGGGGGACTTTCAATGAGCAGTTCTTC. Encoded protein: CASSPTGGTFNEQFF.

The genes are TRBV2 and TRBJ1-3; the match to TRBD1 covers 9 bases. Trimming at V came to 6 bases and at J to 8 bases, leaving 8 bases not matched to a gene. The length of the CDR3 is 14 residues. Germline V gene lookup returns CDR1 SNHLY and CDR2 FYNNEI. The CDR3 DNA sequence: TGTGCCAGCAGATGGACAGGGGCGAGTGACACCATATATTTT. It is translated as CASRWTGASDTIYF.

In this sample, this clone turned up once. The CDR3 loop reads CASSEAAGAPGDNEQFF. CDR3 DNA: TGTGCCAGCAGTGAAGCGGCGGGGGCCCCAGGTGACAATGAGCAGTTCTTC. V usage is TRBV6-1 and J usage is TRBJ2-1, with D possibly matching TRBD2 (7 bases). Germline CDR1 MNHNS, CDR2 SASEGT. The length of the CDR3 is 17 residues. Trimming removed 0 bases at V and 5 bases at J, with 17 bases between.

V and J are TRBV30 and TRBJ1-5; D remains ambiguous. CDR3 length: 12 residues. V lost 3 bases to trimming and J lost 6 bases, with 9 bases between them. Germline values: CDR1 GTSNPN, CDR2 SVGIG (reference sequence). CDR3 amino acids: CAWSLGGQPQHF. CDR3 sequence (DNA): TGTGCCTGGAGCCTCGGAGGTCAGCCCCAGCATTTT.

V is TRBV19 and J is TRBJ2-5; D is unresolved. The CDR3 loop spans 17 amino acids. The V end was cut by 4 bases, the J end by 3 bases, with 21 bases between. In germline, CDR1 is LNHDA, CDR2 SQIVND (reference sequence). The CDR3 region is CASSKSDTPVVEETQYF. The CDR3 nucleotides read TGTGCCAGTAGTAAATCCGACACCCCAGTGGTGGAAGAGACCCAGTACTTC.

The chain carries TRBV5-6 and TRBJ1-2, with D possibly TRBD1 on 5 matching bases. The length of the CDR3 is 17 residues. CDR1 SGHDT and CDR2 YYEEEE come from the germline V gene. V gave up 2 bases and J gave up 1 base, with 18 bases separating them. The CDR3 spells CASSLGGTPPGNYGYTF. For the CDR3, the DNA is TGTGCCAGCAGCTTAGGAGGGACTCCCCCGGGTAACTATGGCTACACCTTC. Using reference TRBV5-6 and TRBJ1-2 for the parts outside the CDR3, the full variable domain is DAGVTQSPTHLIKTRGQQVTLRCSPKSGHDTVSWYQQALGQGPQFIFQYYEEEERQRGNFPDRFSGHQFPNYSSELNVNALLLGDSALYLCASSLGGTPPGNYGYTFGSGTRLTVV.

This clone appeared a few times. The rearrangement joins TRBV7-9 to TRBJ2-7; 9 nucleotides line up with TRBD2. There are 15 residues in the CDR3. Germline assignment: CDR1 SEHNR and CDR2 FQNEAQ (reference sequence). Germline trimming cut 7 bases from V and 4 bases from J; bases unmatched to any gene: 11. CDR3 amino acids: CASTTEDSGGYEQYF. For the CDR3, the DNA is TGTGCCAGCACCACCGAGGACAGCGGGGGGTACGAGCAGTACTTC. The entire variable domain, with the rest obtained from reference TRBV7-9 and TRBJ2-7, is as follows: DTGVSQNPRHKITKRGQNVTFRCDPISEHNRLYWYRQTLGQGPEFLTYFQNEAQLEKSRLLSDRFSAERPKGSFSTLEIQRTEQGDSAMYLCASTTEDSGGYEQYFGPGTRLTVT.

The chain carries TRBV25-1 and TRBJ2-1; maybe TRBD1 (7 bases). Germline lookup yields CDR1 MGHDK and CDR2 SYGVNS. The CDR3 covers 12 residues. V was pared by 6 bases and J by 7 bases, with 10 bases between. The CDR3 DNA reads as TGTGCCAGCAGAGCAGGGGGGAATGAGCAGTTCTTC. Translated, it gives CASRAGGNEQFF.

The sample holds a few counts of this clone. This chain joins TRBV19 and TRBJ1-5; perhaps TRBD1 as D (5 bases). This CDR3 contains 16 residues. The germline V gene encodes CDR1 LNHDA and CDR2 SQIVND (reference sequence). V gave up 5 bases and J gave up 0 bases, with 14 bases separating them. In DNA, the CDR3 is TGTGCCAGTAGTTTAATAGGGGACTATAGCAATCAGCCCCAGCATTTT. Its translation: CASSLIGDYSNQPQHF.

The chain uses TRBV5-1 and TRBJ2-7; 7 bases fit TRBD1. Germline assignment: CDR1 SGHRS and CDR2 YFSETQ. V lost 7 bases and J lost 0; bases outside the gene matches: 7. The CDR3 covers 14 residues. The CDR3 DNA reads TGCGCCAGCGGAACGGGACAGAGCTCCTACGAGCAGTACTTC. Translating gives CASGTGQSSYEQYF.

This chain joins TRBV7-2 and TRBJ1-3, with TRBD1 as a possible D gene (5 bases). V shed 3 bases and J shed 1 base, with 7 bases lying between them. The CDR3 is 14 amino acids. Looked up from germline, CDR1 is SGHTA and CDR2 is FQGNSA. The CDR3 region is CASSFGGSGNTIYF. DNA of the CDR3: TGTGCCAGCAGCTTCGGGGGATCTGGAAACACCATATATTTT.